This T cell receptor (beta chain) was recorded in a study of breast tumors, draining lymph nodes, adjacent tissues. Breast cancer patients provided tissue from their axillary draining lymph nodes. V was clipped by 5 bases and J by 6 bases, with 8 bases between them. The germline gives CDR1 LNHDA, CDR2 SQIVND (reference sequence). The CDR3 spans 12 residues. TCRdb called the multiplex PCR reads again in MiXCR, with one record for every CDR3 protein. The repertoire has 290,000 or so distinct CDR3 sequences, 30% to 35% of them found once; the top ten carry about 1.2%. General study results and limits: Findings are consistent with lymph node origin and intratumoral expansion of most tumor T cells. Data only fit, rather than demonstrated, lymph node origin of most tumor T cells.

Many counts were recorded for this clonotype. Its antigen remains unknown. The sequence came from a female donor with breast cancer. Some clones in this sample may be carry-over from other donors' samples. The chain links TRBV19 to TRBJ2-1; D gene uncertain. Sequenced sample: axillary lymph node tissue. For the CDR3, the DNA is TGTGCCAGTAGTTTGGGTTTCAATGAGCAGTTCTTC. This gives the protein CASSLGFNEQFF. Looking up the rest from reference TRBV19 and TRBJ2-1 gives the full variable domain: DGGITQSPKYLFRKEGQNVTLSCEQNLNHDAMYWYRQDPGQGLRLIYYSQIVNDFQKGDIAEGYSVSREKKESFPLTVTSAQKNPTAFYLCASSLGFNEQFFGPGTRLTVL.